A selection of T cell receptor beta chains follows, all from one sample in a study of T cell responses to AZD1222 COVID-19 vaccine. Clones were read by immunoSEQ multiplex PCR, and TCRdb kept only the in-frame ones, dropping some. The data contain 90,000 to 150,000 clones, just over 85% of them seen just once; the ten biggest clones take up 17%. The sample consisted of peripheral blood, taken 28 days after the second AZD1222 dose. The receptors derive from an adult who received the AZD1222 COVID-19 vaccine. Both conserved end residues are part of each CDR3. The D gene is left open where the match is weak. Size values are once, few and many counts, or a class for expanded clones, and some rows have none.

abundance: once
j_gene: TRBJ2-7
d_gene: TRBD2
v_gene: TRBV28
CDR3aa: CASSSLAGVPEQYF
CDR3nt: TGTGCCAGCAGTTCCTTAGCGGGAGTACCCGAGCAGTACTTC

abundance: -
j_gene: TRBJ1-4
d_gene: -
v_gene: TRBV7-9
CDR3aa: CASSLALGITNEKLFF
CDR3nt: TGTGCCAGCAGCTTAGCTCTGGGGATAACTAATGAAAAACTGTTTTTT

abundance: -
j_gene: TRBJ1-5
d_gene: -
v_gene: TRBV21-1
CDR3aa: CASPENQPQHF
CDR3nt: TGTGCCAGCCCAGAAAATCAGCCCCAGCATTTT

abundance: -
j_gene: TRBJ2-1
d_gene: TRBD2
v_gene: TRBV5-1
CDR3aa: CASSTGSGSSYNEQFF
CDR3nt: TGCGCCAGCAGCACAGGTAGCGGGAGCTCCTACAATGAGCAGTTCTTC

abundance: -
j_gene: TRBJ2-3
d_gene: -
v_gene: TRBV11-2
CDR3aa: CASSLSPGDSDTQYF
CDR3nt: TGTGCCAGCAGCTTATCGCCCGGGGACTCAGATACGCAGTATTTT

abundance: -
j_gene: TRBJ2-7
d_gene: -
v_gene: TRBV10-3
CDR3aa: CAISQRTVDNEQYF
CDR3nt: TGTGCCATCAGTCAAAGGACAGTTGACAACGAGCAGTACTTC

abundance: -
j_gene: TRBJ2-3
d_gene: TRBD2
v_gene: TRBV15
CDR3aa: CATSISPSGADTQYF
CDR3nt: TGTGCCACCAGCATATCCCCTAGCGGAGCAGATACGCAGTATTTT

abundance: -
j_gene: TRBJ2-5
d_gene: -
v_gene: TRBV21-1
CDR3aa: CASSNLADQETQYF
CDR3nt: TGTGCCAGCAGCAATTTAGCGGACCAAGAGACCCAGTACTTC

abundance: -
j_gene: TRBJ2-2
d_gene: TRBD1
v_gene: TRBV6-5
CDR3aa: CASSSTPGQGTGELFF
CDR3nt: TGTGCCAGCAGTTCTACCCCGGGACAGGGGACCGGGGAGCTGTTTTTT

abundance: -
j_gene: TRBJ2-7
d_gene: -
v_gene: TRBV5-1
CDR3aa: CASSELDGLSYEQYF
CDR3nt: TGCGCCAGCAGCGAGCTAGACGGATTATCCTATGAGCAGTACTTC

abundance: -
j_gene: TRBJ2-3
d_gene: TRBD1
v_gene: TRBV6-5
CDR3aa: CASSLGQFTDTQYF
CDR3nt: TGTGCCAGCAGTCTGGGACAGTTCACAGATACGCAGTATTTT

abundance: -
j_gene: TRBJ1-1
d_gene: -
v_gene: TRBV29-1
CDR3aa: CSVRQAGPEAFF
CDR3nt: TGCAGCGTCCGACAGGCAGGCCCTGAAGCTTTCTTT

abundance: -
j_gene: TRBJ2-5
d_gene: -
v_gene: TRBV5-8
CDR3aa: CASSNGYRAQETQYF
CDR3nt: TGTGCCAGCAGCAACGGATACAGGGCCCAAGAGACCCAGTACTTC

abundance: -
j_gene: TRBJ1-1
d_gene: -
v_gene: TRBV19
CDR3aa: CASIDAGWGKAFF
CDR3nt: TGTGCCAGTATTGATGCCGGCTGGGGTAAAGCTTTCTTT

abundance: -
j_gene: TRBJ2-5
d_gene: -
v_gene: TRBV19
CDR3aa: CASSIYGDTSKGAQYF
CDR3nt: TGTGCCAGTAGTATATATGGGGACACCTCCAAAGGGGCCCAGTACTTC

abundance: -
j_gene: TRBJ2-7
d_gene: TRBD2
v_gene: TRBV19
CDR3aa: CATSRGAGVSYEQYF
CDR3nt: TGTGCCACCTCCCGGGGAGCGGGGGTCTCCTACGAGCAGTACTTC

abundance: -
j_gene: TRBJ2-1
d_gene: -
v_gene: TRBV7-8
CDR3aa: CASSSRSGRGNEQFF
CDR3nt: TGTGCCAGCAGCTCCCGGAGCGGGCGAGGCAATGAGCAGTTCTTC

abundance: -
j_gene: TRBJ2-1
d_gene: TRBD1
v_gene: TRBV13
CDR3aa: CASSSRDSNEQFF
CDR3nt: TGTGCCAGCAGCTCCCGGGACAGCAATGAGCAGTTCTTC

abundance: -
j_gene: TRBJ2-7
d_gene: -
v_gene: TRBV9
CDR3aa: CASSNRDGASYEQYF
CDR3nt: TGTGCCAGCAGCAACCGGGACGGAGCCTCCTACGAGCAGTACTTC

abundance: -
j_gene: TRBJ1-2
d_gene: -
v_gene: TRBV18
CDR3aa: CASSPPGGRGYTF
CDR3nt: TGTGCCAGCTCACCACCAGGGGGTCGGGGCTACACCTTC

abundance: few
j_gene: TRBJ1-5
d_gene: -
v_gene: TRBV6-2/TRBV6-3
CDR3aa: CASSPHNQPQHF
CDR3nt: TGTGCCAGCAGCCCACATAATCAGCCCCAGCATTTT

abundance: -
j_gene: TRBJ2-1
d_gene: -
v_gene: TRBV12-3/TRBV12-4
CDR3aa: CASSHLGGNEQFF
CDR3nt: TGTGCCAGCAGTCACTTAGGGGGCAATGAGCAGTTCTTC

abundance: -
j_gene: TRBJ2-7
d_gene: -
v_gene: TRBV19
CDR3aa: CASSIQETYEQYF
CDR3nt: TGTGCCAGTAGTATACAGGAAACCTACGAGCAGTACTTC

abundance: -
j_gene: TRBJ2-1
d_gene: TRBD2
v_gene: TRBV19
CDR3aa: CASSFGTSSSYNEQFF
CDR3nt: TGTGCCAGTAGTTTCGGGACTAGTAGCTCCTACAATGAGCAGTTCTTC

abundance: -
j_gene: TRBJ2-7
d_gene: -
v_gene: TRBV6-5
CDR3aa: CASSLTDSYEQYF
CDR3nt: TGTGCCAGCAGCCTGACAGACTCATACGAGCAGTACTTC

abundance: -
j_gene: TRBJ2-5
d_gene: TRBD2
v_gene: TRBV9
CDR3aa: CASSVLGEVAGETQYF
CDR3nt: TGTGCCAGCAGCGTATTGGGTGAGGTAGCGGGGGAGACCCAGTACTTC

abundance: -
j_gene: TRBJ1-1
d_gene: -
v_gene: TRBV4-1
CDR3aa: CASSPLVENTEAFF
CDR3nt: TGCGCCAGCAGCCCGCTCGTCGAGAACACTGAAGCTTTCTTT